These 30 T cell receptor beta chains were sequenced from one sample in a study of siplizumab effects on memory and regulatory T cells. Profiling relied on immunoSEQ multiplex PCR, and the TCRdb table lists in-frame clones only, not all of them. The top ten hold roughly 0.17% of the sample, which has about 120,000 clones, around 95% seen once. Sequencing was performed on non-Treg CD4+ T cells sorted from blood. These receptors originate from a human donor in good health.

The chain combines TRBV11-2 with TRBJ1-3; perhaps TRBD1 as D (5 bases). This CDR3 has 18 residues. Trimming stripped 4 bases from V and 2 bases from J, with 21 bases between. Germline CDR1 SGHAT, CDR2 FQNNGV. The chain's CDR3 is CASSSSPARGVAGNTIYF. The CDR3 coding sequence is TGTGCCAGCAGCTCGAGTCCTGCTCGAGGGGTCGCTGGAAACACCATATATTTT.

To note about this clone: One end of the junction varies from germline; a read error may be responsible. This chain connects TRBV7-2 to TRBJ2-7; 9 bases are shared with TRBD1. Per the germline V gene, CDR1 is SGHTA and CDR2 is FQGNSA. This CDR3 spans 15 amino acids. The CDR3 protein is CASSFSGTGSSEQYF. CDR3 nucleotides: TGTGCCAGCAGCTTCTCCGGGACAGGGTCCTCCGAGCAGTACTTC.

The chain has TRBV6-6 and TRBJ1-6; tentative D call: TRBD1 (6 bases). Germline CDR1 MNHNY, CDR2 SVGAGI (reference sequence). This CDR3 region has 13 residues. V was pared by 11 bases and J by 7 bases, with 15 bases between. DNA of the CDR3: TGTGCCGCGGGCAGGACAGAAAATTCACCCCTCCACTTT. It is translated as CAAGRTENSPLHF.

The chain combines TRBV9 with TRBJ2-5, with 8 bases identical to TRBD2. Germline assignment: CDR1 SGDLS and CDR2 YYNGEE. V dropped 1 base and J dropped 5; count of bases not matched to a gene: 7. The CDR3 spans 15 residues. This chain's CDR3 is CASSVWSGGGETQYF. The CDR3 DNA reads TGTGCCAGCAGCGTATGGAGCGGGGGAGGGGAGACCCAGTACTTC.

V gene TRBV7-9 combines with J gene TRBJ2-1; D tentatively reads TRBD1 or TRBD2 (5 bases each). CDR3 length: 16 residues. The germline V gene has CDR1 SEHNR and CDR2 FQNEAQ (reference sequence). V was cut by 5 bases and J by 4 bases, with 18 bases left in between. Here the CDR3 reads CASSQKPGRFYNEQFF. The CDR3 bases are TGTGCCAGCAGCCAGAAACCGGGACGGTTTTACAATGAGCAGTTCTTC.

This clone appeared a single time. CDR3 nucleotide sequence: TGTGCCAGCAGCCCACAGCAAAACACCATATATTTT. It specifies CASSPQQNTIYF. J is TRBJ1-3 and V is TRBV7-9; D gene uncertain. Germline assignment: CDR1 SEHNR and CDR2 FQNEAQ (reference sequence). V was cut by 5 bases and J by 6 bases, with 8 bases left in between. CDR3 length equals 12 residues.

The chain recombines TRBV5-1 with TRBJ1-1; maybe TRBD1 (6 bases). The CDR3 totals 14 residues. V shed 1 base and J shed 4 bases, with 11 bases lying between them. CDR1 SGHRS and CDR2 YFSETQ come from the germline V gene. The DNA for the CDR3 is TGCGCCAGCAGCTTGCAGTTCAGGGGCACTGAAGCTTTCTTT. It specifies CASSLQFRGTEAFF.

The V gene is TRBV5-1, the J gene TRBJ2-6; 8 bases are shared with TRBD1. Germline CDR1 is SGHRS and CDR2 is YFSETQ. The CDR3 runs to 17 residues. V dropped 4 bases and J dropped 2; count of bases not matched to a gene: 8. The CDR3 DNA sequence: TGCGCCAGCAGCCTGGGGCAGGGGGCGCCTGGGGCCAACGTCCTGACTTTC. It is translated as CASSLGQGAPGANVLTF.

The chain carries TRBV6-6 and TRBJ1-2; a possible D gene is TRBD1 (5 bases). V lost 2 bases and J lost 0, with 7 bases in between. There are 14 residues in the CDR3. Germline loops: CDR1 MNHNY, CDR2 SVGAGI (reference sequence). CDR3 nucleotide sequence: TGTGCCAGCAGTTACGGGGGGGCTAACTATGGCTACACCTTC. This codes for CASSYGGANYGYTF.

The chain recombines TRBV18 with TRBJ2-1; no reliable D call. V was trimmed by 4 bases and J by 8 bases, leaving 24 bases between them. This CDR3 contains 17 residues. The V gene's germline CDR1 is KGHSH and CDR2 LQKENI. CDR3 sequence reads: CASSQNRDRVGVDEQFF. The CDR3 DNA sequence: TGTGCCAGCTCACAAAACCGCGACCGGGTTGGCGTGGATGAGCAGTTCTTC. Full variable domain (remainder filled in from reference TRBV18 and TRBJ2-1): NAGVMQNPRHLVRRRGQEARLRCSPMKGHSHVYWYRQLPEEGLKFMVYLQKENIIDESGMPKERFSAEFPKEGPSILRIQQVVRGDSAAYFCASSQNRDRVGVDEQFFGPGTRLTVL.

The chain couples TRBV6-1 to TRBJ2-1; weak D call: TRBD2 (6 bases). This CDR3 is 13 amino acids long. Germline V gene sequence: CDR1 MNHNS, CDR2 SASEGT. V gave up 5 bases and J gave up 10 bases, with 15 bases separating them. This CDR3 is CASSPTGLGEQFF. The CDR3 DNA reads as TGTGCCAGCAGTCCAACGGGACTTGGAGAGCAGTTCTTC.

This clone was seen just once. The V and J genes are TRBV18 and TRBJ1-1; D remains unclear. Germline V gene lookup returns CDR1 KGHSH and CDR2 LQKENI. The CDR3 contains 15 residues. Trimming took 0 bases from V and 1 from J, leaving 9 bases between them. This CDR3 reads CASSPPSRQNTEAFF. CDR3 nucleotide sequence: TGTGCCAGCTCACCACCGAGTCGACAGAACACTGAAGCTTTCTTT.

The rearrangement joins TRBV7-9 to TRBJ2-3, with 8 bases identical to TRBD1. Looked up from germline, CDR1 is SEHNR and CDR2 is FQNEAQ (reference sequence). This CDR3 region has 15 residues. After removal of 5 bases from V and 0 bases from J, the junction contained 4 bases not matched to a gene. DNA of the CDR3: TGTGCCAGCAGCAGTGACAGGGGAAGCACAGATACGCAGTATTTT. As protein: CASSSDRGSTDTQYF. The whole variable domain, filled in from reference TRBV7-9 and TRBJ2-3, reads DTGVSQNPRHKITKRGQNVTFRCDPISEHNRLYWYRQTLGQGPEFLTYFQNEAQLEKSRLLSDRFSAERPKGSFSTLEIQRTEQGDSAMYLCASSSDRGSTDTQYFGPGTRLTVL.

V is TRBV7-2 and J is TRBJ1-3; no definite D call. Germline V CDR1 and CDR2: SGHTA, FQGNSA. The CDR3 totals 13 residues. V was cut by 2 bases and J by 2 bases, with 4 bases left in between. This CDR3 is CASSLSTGNTIYF. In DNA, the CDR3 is TGTGCCAGCAGCTTATCTACTGGAAACACCATATATTTT.

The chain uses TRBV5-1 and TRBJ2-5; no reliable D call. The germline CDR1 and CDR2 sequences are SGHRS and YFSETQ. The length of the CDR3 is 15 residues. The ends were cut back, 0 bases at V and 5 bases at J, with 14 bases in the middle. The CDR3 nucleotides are TGCGCCAGCAGCTTGGTCGGTGTCCAGGCGGAGACCCAGTACTTC. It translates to CASSLVGVQAETQYF.

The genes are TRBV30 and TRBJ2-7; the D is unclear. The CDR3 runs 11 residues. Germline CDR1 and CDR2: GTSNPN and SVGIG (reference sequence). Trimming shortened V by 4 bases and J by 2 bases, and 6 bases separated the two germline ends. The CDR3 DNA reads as TGTGCCTGGATATCCACCTACGAGCAGTACTTC. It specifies CAWISTYEQYF.

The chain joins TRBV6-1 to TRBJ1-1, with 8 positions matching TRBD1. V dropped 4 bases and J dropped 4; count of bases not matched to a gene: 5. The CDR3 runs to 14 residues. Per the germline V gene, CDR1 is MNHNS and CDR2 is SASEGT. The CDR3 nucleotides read TGTGCCAGCAGTGTAACCAGGGGGCCCACTGAAGCTTTCTTT. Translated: CASSVTRGPTEAFF.

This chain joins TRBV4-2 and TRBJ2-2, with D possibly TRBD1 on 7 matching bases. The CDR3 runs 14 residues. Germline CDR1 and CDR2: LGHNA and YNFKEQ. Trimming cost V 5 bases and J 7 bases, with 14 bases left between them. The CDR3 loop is CASSIQGRDGELFF. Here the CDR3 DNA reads TGTGCCAGCAGCATACAGGGGCGGGACGGGGAGCTGTTTTTT.

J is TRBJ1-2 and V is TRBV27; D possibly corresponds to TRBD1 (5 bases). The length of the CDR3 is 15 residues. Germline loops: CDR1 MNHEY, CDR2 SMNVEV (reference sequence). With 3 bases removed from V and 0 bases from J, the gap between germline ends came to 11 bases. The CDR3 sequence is CASSLSAGANYGYTF. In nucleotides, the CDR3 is TGTGCCAGCAGTTTGAGTGCGGGGGCTAACTATGGCTACACCTTC.

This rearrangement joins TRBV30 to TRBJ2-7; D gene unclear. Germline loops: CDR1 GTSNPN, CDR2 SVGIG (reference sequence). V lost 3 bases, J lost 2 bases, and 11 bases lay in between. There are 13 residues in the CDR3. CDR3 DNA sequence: TGTGCCTGGAGGGAGCCCTTAACCTACGAGCAGTACTTC. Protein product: CAWREPLTYEQYF. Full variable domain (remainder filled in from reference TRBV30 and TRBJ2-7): SQTIHQWPATLVQPVGSPLSLECTVEGTSNPNLYWYRQAAGRGLQLLFYSVGIGQISSEVPQNLSASRPQDRQFILSSKKLLLSDSGFYLCAWREPLTYEQYFGPGTRLTVT.

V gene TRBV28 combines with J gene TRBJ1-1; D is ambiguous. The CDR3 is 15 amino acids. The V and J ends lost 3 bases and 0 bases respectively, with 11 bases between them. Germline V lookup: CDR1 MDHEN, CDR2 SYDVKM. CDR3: CASSFGKGLNTEAFF. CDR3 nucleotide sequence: TGTGCCAGCAGTTTTGGAAAGGGCCTGAACACTGAAGCTTTCTTT.

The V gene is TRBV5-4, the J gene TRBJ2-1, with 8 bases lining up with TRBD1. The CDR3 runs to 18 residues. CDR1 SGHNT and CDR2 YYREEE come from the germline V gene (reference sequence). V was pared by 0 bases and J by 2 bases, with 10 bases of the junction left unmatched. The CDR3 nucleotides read TGTGCCAGCAGCTTGGGGACAGGGTCGGGCCGACCCTACAATGAGCAGTTCTTC. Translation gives CASSLGTGSGRPYNEQFF.

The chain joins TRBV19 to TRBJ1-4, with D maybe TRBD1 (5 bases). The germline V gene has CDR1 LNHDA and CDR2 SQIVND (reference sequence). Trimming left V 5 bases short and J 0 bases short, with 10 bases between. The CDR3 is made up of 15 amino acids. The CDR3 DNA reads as TGTGCCAGTAGTGGGGGGATTGCAACTAATGAAAAACTGTTTTTT. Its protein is CASSGGIATNEKLFF.

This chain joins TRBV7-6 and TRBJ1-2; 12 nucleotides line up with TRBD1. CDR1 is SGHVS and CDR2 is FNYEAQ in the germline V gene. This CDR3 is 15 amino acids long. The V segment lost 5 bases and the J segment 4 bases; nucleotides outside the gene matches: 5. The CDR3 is CASSPGTGGSYGYTF. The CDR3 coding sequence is TGTGCCAGCAGCCCGGGGACAGGGGGCAGCTATGGCTACACCTTC.

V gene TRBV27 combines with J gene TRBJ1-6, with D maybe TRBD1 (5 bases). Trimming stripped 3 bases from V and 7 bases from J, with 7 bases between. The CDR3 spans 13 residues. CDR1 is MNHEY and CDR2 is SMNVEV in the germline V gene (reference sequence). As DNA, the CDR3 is TGTGCCAGCAGTTTCCAGGGAAATTCACCCCTCCACTTT. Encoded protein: CASSFQGNSPLHF.

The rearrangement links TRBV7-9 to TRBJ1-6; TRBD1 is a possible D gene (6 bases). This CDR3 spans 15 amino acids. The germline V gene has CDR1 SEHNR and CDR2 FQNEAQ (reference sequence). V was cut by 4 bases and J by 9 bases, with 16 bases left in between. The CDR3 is CASSSDMDSFSPLHF. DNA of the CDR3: TGTGCCAGCAGCTCGGACATGGACAGCTTTTCACCCCTCCACTTT.

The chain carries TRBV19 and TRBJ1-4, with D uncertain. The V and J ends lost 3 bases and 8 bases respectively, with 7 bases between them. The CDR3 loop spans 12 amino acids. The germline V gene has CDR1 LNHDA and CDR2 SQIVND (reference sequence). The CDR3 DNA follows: TGTGCCAGTAGTATTTTGGAGGAAAAACTGTTTTTT. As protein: CASSILEEKLFF.

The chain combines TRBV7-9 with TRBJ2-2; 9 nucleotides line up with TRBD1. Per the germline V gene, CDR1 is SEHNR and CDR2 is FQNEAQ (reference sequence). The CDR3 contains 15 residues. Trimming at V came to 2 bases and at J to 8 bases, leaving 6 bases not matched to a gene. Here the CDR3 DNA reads TGTGCCAGCAGCTTATTACAGGGGGCATCTGGGGAGCTGTTTTTT. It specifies CASSLLQGASGELFF.

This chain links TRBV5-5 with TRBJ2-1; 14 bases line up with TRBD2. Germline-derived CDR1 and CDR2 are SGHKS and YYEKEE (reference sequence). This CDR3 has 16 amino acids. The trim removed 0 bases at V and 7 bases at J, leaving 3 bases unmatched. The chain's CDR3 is CASSLEGLAGENEQFF. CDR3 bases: TGTGCCAGCAGCTTGGAGGGACTAGCGGGGGAAAATGAGCAGTTCTTC.

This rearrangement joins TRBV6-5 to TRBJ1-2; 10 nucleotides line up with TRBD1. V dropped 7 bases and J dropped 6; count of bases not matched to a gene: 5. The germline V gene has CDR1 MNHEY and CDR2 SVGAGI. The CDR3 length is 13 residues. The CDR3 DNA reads TGTGCCAGCAATATCGGGACAGGGGATGGCTACACCTTC. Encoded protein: CASNIGTGDGYTF.